The 22 T cell receptor beta chains below come from one sample, sequenced in a study of T cells after posttransplantation cyclophosphamide. Assay: immunoSEQ multiplex PCR; the TCRdb copy retains only in-frame clones and omits some. The data contain about 52,000 clones, approximately 94% of them singletons. Input material: PBMCs. These receptors were collected from a woman aged 25 to 39 in good health and a related stem cell transplant donor.

J is TRBJ2-5 and V is TRBV7-9, with a tentative D call TRBD1 (7 bases). CDR1 SEHNR and CDR2 FQNEAQ come from the germline V gene (reference sequence). The CDR3 has 15 amino acids. Deletions cut 5 bases from V and 7 bases from J, with 20 bases between. Here the CDR3 DNA reads TGTGCCAGCAGCACAGGGGACCAAAAAGCGGGGACCCAGTACTTC. It yields the protein CASSTGDQKAGTQYF.

The rearrangement links TRBV15 to TRBJ1-6, with 7 bases that match TRBD1. The trim removed 5 bases at V and 9 bases at J, leaving 10 bases unmatched. CDR3 length equals 15 residues. The germline V gene has CDR1 LNHNV and CDR2 YYDKDF (reference sequence). Here the CDR3 DNA reads TGTGCCACCAGCTTTACCGGGACAGTTGGTTCACCCCTCCACTTT. Translation: CATSFTGTVGSPLHF.

This chain uses TRBV5-1 with TRBJ1-6; no clear D. The germline V gene encodes CDR1 SGHRS and CDR2 YFSETQ. Trimming left V 0 bases short and J 7 bases short, with 8 bases between. The CDR3 sequence is 14 residues long. Here the CDR3 DNA reads TGCGCCAGCAGCTTGGGTGAGCGGAATTCACCCCTCCACTTT. Protein sequence: CASSLGERNSPLHF.

V gene TRBV4-1 combines with J gene TRBJ1-1, with 7 nucleotides matching TRBD1. Germline CDR1 is MGHRA and CDR2 is YSYEKL. J was trimmed by 4 bases and V by 3 bases; bases with no gene match: 5. CDR3 length: 14 residues. CDR3 in amino acids: CASSQRQGGTEAFF. As DNA, the CDR3 is TGCGCCAGCAGCCAGAGACAGGGCGGCACTGAAGCTTTCTTT.

The V gene is TRBV2, the J gene TRBJ1-5; weak D call: TRBD1 (6 bases). The germline CDR1 and CDR2 sequences are SNHLY and FYNNEI. CDR3 length: 14 residues. Deletions cut 5 bases from V and 1 base from J, with 9 bases between. The CDR3 loop is CASSWGLSNQPQHF. In DNA form, the CDR3 reads TGTGCCAGCAGTTGGGGGCTGAGCAATCAGCCCCAGCATTTT.

The rearrangement links TRBV18 to TRBJ2-7; no reliable D call. The V and J ends lost 4 bases and 7 bases respectively, with 11 bases between them. Germline assignment: CDR1 KGHSH and CDR2 LQKENI. The CDR3 consists of 12 residues. The CDR3 protein is CASSQVDKEQYF. CDR3 nucleotides: TGTGCCAGCTCACAGGTTGACAAGGAGCAGTACTTC.

The rearrangement joins TRBV5-1 to TRBJ2-5; 9 bases map to TRBD2. The CDR3 has 15 amino acids. Germline lookup yields CDR1 SGHRS and CDR2 YFSETQ. V gave up 1 base and J gave up 5 bases; unmatched junction bases: 6. The CDR3 nucleotides read TGCGCCAGCAGCTTGCCGGGCGGGGGGGCGGAGACCCAGTACTTC. It specifies CASSLPGGGAETQYF. Based on the CDR3 plus reference TRBV5-1 and TRBJ2-5, the full variable domain is KAGVTQTPRYLIKTRGQQVTLSCSPISGHRSVSWYQQTPGQGLQFLFEYFSETQRNKGNFPGRFSGRQFSNSRSEMNVSTLELGDSALYLCASSLPGGGAETQYFGPGTRLLVL.

The chain recombines TRBV6-4 with TRBJ2-3; 10 nucleotides align to TRBD2. In germline, CDR1 is MRHNA, CDR2 SNTAGT. The CDR3 totals 15 residues. Trimming at V came to 3 bases and at J to 1 base, leaving 1 base not matched to a gene. CDR3 amino acids: CASSEGTSGTDTQYF. The CDR3 region has the DNA TGTGCCAGCAGTGAGGGGACTAGCGGCACAGATACGCAGTATTTT.

The chain is built from TRBV5-4 and TRBJ1-2; D not resolved. Trimming removed 1 base from V and 8 bases from J, with 15 bases in between. In germline, CDR1 is SGHNT, CDR2 YYREEE (reference sequence). The CDR3 covers 14 residues. In DNA, the CDR3 is TGTGCCAGCAGCTTGCCCGCCTCCGGGGTGGGCTACACCTTC. It codes for CASSLPASGVGYTF.

The chain is built from TRBV5-1 and TRBJ1-2, with TRBD1 matching over 11 bases. Germline trimming cut 4 bases from V and 3 bases from J; bases unmatched to any gene: 11. Germline values: CDR1 SGHRS, CDR2 YFSETQ. The length of the CDR3 is 17 residues. The CDR3 DNA reads TGCGCCAGCAGCCCGCAGAACCGGACAGGGGGCTACTATGGCTACACCTTC. Amino acid sequence: CASSPQNRTGGYYGYTF.

This rearrangement joins TRBV6-1 to TRBJ2-1, with 8 bases matching TRBD2. J lost 4 bases, V lost 11 bases, and 7 bases had no gene match. Germline CDR1 is MNHNS and CDR2 is SASEGT. CDR3 length equals 13 residues. DNA for the CDR3: TGTGCCGGCCGGGGGGGCGGGTACAATGAGCAGTTCTTC. This gives the protein CAGRGGGYNEQFF.

The chain couples TRBV19 to TRBJ2-7; 10 bases align to TRBD1. The CDR3 extends over 14 amino acids. Germline V gene sequence: CDR1 LNHDA, CDR2 SQIVND (reference sequence). V lost 3 bases and J lost 2; bases outside the gene matches: 1. CDR3 nucleotide sequence: TGTGCCAGTAGTATCGGACAGGGGGCCTACGAGCAGTACTTC. Translating it yields CASSIGQGAYEQYF.

This chain uses TRBV4-3 with TRBJ1-4, with 7 bases aligning to TRBD1. CDR3 length: 19 residues. The germline gives CDR1 LGHNA, CDR2 YSLEER. V shed 0 bases and J 6 bases; nucleotides not matched to a gene: 16. The CDR3 bases are TGCGCCAGCAGCCAAGACGTGAGCAGGGGGAAAGGAGGCGATGAAAAACTGTTTTTT. Translating it yields CASSQDVSRGKGGDEKLFF.

The chain is built from TRBV6-5 and TRBJ2-7; TRBD2 matches 9 bases. Losses at the gene ends were 0 bases for V and 1 base for J; bases not matched to a gene: 4. The germline V gene has CDR1 MNHEY and CDR2 SVGAGI. CDR3 length: 16 amino acids. The CDR3 coding sequence is TGTGCCAGCAGTTACTCGCTTGCGGGGGGGTCCTACGAGCAGTACTTC. Amino acids: CASSYSLAGGSYEQYF.

This rearrangement joins TRBV7-2 to TRBJ1-6; no clear D gene. Germline loops: CDR1 SGHTA, CDR2 FQGNSA. The CDR3 length is 16 residues. V shed 5 bases and J shed 7 bases, with 18 bases lying between them. The CDR3 sequence is CASSRRSMTVNSPLHF. The CDR3 nucleotides are TGTGCCAGCAGCCGGAGGAGTATGACGGTGAATTCACCCCTCCACTTT. The full variable domain, rest sourced from reference TRBV7-2 and TRBJ1-6, is GAGVSQSPSNKVTEKGKDVELRCDPISGHTALYWYRQSLGQGLEFLIYFQGNSAPDKSGLPSDRFSAERTGGSVSTLTIQRTQQEDSAVYLCASSRRSMTVNSPLHFGNGTRLTVT.

The V gene is TRBV19, the J gene TRBJ1-2; no clear D. V was clipped by 5 bases and J by 6 bases, with 13 bases between them. Germline V gene lookup returns CDR1 LNHDA and CDR2 SQIVND (reference sequence). This CDR3 has 13 amino acids. CDR3 bases: TGTGCCAGTAGTCGCGGGGTGGAGGATGGCTACACCTTC. It codes for CASSRGVEDGYTF.

V and J are TRBV6-6 and TRBJ2-7, with 11 bases identical to TRBD2. Unmatched junction bases numbered 9, after V lost 6 bases and J lost 5 bases. Germline loops: CDR1 MNHNY, CDR2 SVGAGI (reference sequence). The CDR3 spans 15 residues. CDR3 region: CASRPLAGGPHEQYF. The DNA for the CDR3 is TGTGCCAGCAGGCCTTTAGCGGGGGGGCCCCACGAGCAGTACTTC.

The gene calls are TRBV28 and TRBJ2-3, with TRBD1 identical over 9 bases. CDR1 MDHEN and CDR2 SYDVKM come from the germline V gene. Germline trimming cut 5 bases from V and 10 bases from J; bases unmatched to any gene: 7. CDR3 length: 13 amino acids. In nucleotides, the CDR3 is TGTGCCAGCAGTCCGCAACAGGGGGCATCGCAGTATTTT. It encodes CASSPQQGASQYF.

V and J are TRBV18 and TRBJ2-1, with 11 nucleotides matching TRBD2. This CDR3 comprises 16 residues. CDR1 is KGHSH, CDR2 LQKENI, per germline. V shed 2 bases, J shed 4 bases, and the junction held 4 bases outside the gene matches. CDR3 residues: CASSPTSGGAYNEQFF. In DNA form, the CDR3 reads TGTGCCAGCTCACCAACTAGCGGGGGAGCTTACAATGAGCAGTTCTTC.

The V gene is TRBV7-9, the J gene TRBJ2-7, with 9 bases identical to TRBD1. Germline lookup yields CDR1 SEHNR and CDR2 FQNEAQ (reference sequence). The V gene end was trimmed by 3 bases and the J gene end by 6 bases; junction bases not matched to a gene: 9. This CDR3 region has 15 residues. The CDR3 here is CASSFLADRGSEQYF. CDR3 bases: TGTGCCAGCAGCTTCCTAGCGGACAGGGGTAGCGAGCAGTACTTC.

This chain joins TRBV6-5 and TRBJ2-1; D may be TRBD2 (6 bases). Trimming cost V 0 bases and J 7 bases, with 13 bases left between them. Germline CDR1 is MNHEY and CDR2 is SVGAGI. This CDR3 has 15 residues. The CDR3 sequence: CASSYSRTTVNEQFF. Here the CDR3 DNA reads TGTGCCAGCAGTTACTCCAGGACTACCGTGAATGAGCAGTTCTTC.

This clone was found once. This chain uses TRBV11-2 with TRBJ2-2, with TRBD1 matching 11 bases. The CDR3 is 15 amino acids. Germline lookup yields CDR1 SGHAT and CDR2 FQNNGV. Trimming cost V 5 bases and J 6 bases; bases outside gene matches: 5. This CDR3 reads CASSQDRGRPGELFF. CDR3 DNA: TGTGCCAGCAGCCAGGACAGGGGGCGCCCCGGGGAGCTGTTTTTT.